These T cell receptor beta chains were read from a single sample in a study of cytomegalovirus exposure and HLA in healthy donors. The repertoire was sequenced with immunoSEQ multiplex PCR; TCRdb's copy has only in-frame clones and lacks some. The repertoire holds roughly 100,000 clones, 75% seen once, with approximately 2.4% in the top ten. The sample was PBMCs. The receptors here all came from a man between 40 and 49 years old in good health and CMV-seronegative. The CDR3 runs from the conserved cysteine through the conserved F or W. The order of the fields is D gene, J gene, clone size, V gene, CDR3 DNA, CDR3 protein. D genes are given only for firm matches. The size of a clone is reported for some rows only, either as once, few or many, or as a class for expanded clones.

- | TRBJ2-5 | - | TRBV4-1 | TGCGCCAGCAGCCAACGTCTCAGGGGTGGGGTACAAGAGACCCAGTACTTC | CASSQRLRGGVQETQYF
- | TRBJ1-5 | - | TRBV19 | TGTGCCAGTAGTAGAACACAGGGTTTTGGTCAGCCCCAGCATTTT | CASSRTQGFGQPQHF
TRBD1 | TRBJ1-2 | few | TRBV5-5 | TGTGCCAGCAGCTCCTGGGACAGGGTTAACTATGGCTACACCTTC | CASSSWDRVNYGYTF
TRBD2 | TRBJ2-3 | - | TRBV5-1 | TGCGCCAGCAGCCTCCCGACTAGCGGTAGCACAGATACGCAGTATTTT | CASSLPTSGSTDTQYF
TRBD1 | TRBJ1-4 | - | TRBV11-2 | TGTGCCAGCAGAGACAGGGCCTCTGCAACTAATGAAAAACTGTTTTTT | CASRDRASATNEKLFF
- | TRBJ2-3 | few | TRBV27 | TGTGCCAGCAGTCATCGGGGCACAGATACGCAGTATTTT | CASSHRGTDTQYF
- | TRBJ1-1 | - | TRBV5-1 | TGCGCCAGCAGCCGGGACTCCCTAAGGGCTTTCTTT | CASSRDSLRAFF
- | TRBJ2-1 | - | TRBV7-6 | TGTGCCAGCAGCTCCAGACAGCACAATGAGCAGTTCTTC | CASSSRQHNEQFF
- | TRBJ1-1 | once | TRBV7-9 | TGTGCCAGCAGCTTAGCGGTGGCAGAGAACACTGAAGCTTTCTTT | CASSLAVAENTEAFF
- | TRBJ1-5 | - | TRBV6-1 | TGTGCCAGCAGTCTAGACAGCGGGAATCAGCCCCAGCATTTT | CASSLDSGNQPQHF
- | TRBJ2-1 | - | TRBV6-1 | TGTGCCAGCAGTGAAGGGACTACGTACAATGAGCAGTTCTTC | CASSEGTTYNEQFF
TRBD1 | TRBJ2-5 | - | TRBV6-1 | TGTGCCAGCAGGGCGGGGACAGGGGCTGGGGAGACCCAGTACTTC | CASRAGTGAGETQYF